A selection of T cell receptor beta chains follows, all from one sample in a study of blood T cell repertoires in COVID-19. Measured with immunoSEQ multiplex PCR; TCRdb has only the in-frame clones, and not every one. The table lists roughly 260,000 clones, approximately 89% of them singletons. Sequencing was performed on peripheral blood. The receptors derive from a woman aged 50 to 65 with acute or convalescent COVID-19. The CDR3 runs from the conserved cysteine through the conserved F or W. D genes are given only for firm matches. A clone size is listed for some rows: how often the clone was seen (once, few, many), or a class if it is expanded.

.,TRBV19,TRBJ2-3,.,TGTGCCAGTAGTACCTTCGCGATGGAGGGTACCCGGGGCGCAGATACGCAGTATTTT,CASSTFAMEGTRGADTQYF
.,TRBV7-9,TRBJ1-2,once,TGTGCCAGCAGCTTAGTATCCAACTATGGCTACACCTTC,CASSLVSNYGYTF
.,TRBV27,TRBJ1-1,.,TGTGCCAGCAGTGCCAGGACAGTAAGCACTGAAGCTTTCTTT,CASSARTVSTEAFF
TRBD2,TRBV27,TRBJ2-1,.,TGTGCCAGCAGTTTTTTGGGACGGGAGGGCCTTCGGGAGCAGTTCTTC,CASSFLGREGLREQFF
TRBD2,TRBV2,TRBJ2-1,once,TGTGCCAGCAGTGAATCGGCCGGGACTAGCGGGAGAGTGAAGTTCTTC,CASSESAGTSGRVKFF
TRBD2,TRBV27,TRBJ2-7,.,TGTGCCAGCAGTCCCCGAATAGCGGGAGGGCCCTACGAGCAGTACTTC,CASSPRIAGGPYEQYF
.,TRBV1,TRBJ1-5,.,TGCACCAGCAGCCAAGTCACGAAAGAGAGCCCGGGACTGAAAAATCAGCCCCAGCATTTT,CTSSQVTKESPGLKNQPQHF
TRBD1,TRBV7-3,TRBJ1-1,.,TGTGCCAGCAGCCCCGGACAGGGGATTGCTTTCTTT,CASSPGQGIAFF
.,TRBV27,TRBJ1-5,.,TGTGCCAGCAGTTTATCGAGGCCAGATAGCAATCAGCCCCAGCATTTT,CASSLSRPDSNQPQHF
.,TRBV5-1,TRBJ1-4,.,TGCGCCAGCAGCTTGTTAGGGGAAACTAATGAAAAACTGTTTTTT,CASSLLGETNEKLFF
.,TRBV20-1,TRBJ2-7,.,TGCAGTGCTCTCGCCGGGTACGAGCAGTACTTC,CSALAGYEQYF
TRBD2,TRBV3-1/TRBV3-2,TRBJ2-4,.,TGTGCCAGCAGGATTATCCCGGGACTAGCGGGAAGACTAGCTGAAAACATTCAGTACTTC,CASRIIPGLAGRLAENIQYF
TRBD1,TRBV28,TRBJ1-2,.,TGTGCCAGCAATGACAGGGCCAACTATGGCTACACCTTC,CASNDRANYGYTF
.,TRBV9,TRBJ1-1,.,TGTGCCAGCAGCAGAATAAACAGGGTATCTGAAGCTTTCTTT,CASSRINRVSEAFF
TRBD1,TRBV27,TRBJ2-5,.,TGTGCCAGCAGAGAATCGACAGGGCCTGAAACCCAGTACTTC,CASRESTGPETQYF
TRBD2,TRBV11-2,TRBJ2-7,.,TGTGCCAGCAGCTTCTGGACTAGCGGGGCCTACGAGCAGTACTTC,CASSFWTSGAYEQYF
TRBD2,TRBV5-1,TRBJ2-1,.,TGCGCCAGCAGCTTGGCTAGCGGGAGGGCCTTAAATGAGCAGTTCTTC,CASSLASGRALNEQFF
TRBD1,TRBV6-5,TRBJ2-3,.,TGTGCCAGTCACCCCAGGGGGCACTTTTCTAATACGCAGTATTTT,CASHPRGHFSNTQYF
TRBD2,TRBV2,TRBJ2-5,.,TGTGCCAGCAGTATGGGACTAGCGGGAAGCCCAGAGACCCAGTACTTC,CASSMGLAGSPETQYF
.,TRBV7-2,TRBJ1-4,.,TGTGCCAGCAGCTTGCATAAGGGGGAAAAACTGTTTTTT,CASSLHKGEKLFF
TRBD2,TRBV9,TRBJ2-2,once,TGTGCCAGCAGCACCCGGGGGACTAGCGGGGGCAGGGAGCTGTTTTTT,CASSTRGTSGGRELFF
.,TRBV6-2/TRBV6-3,TRBJ2-7,.,TGTGCCAGCAGTTACTCGCGGGATTCCCGGTCCTACGAGCAGTACTTC,CASSYSRDSRSYEQYF
TRBD1,TRBV2,TRBJ1-1,.,TGTGCCAGCAGTGACCCTTTGGACAGGGTAATAGGGATGAACACTGAAGCTTTCTTT,CASSDPLDRVIGMNTEAFF
.,TRBV9,TRBJ2-1,.,TGTGCCAGCAGCGTATCGCCCCGGTTAGGGTGGCTAGCGAGTACGAACAATGAGCAGTTCTTC,CASSVSPRLGWLASTNNEQFF
.,TRBV18,TRBJ2-5,.,TGTGCCAGCTCACCACCGTCTAGCAGCACCCAGGAGACCCAGTACTTC,CASSPPSSSTQETQYF
TRBD2,TRBV19,TRBJ2-5,.,TGTGCCAGTAGTGTGTCACTAGCGGGAGGGGAGACCCAGTACTTC,CASSVSLAGGETQYF
TRBD1,TRBV29-1,TRBJ1-5,.,TGCAGCGTTGTACAGGGGGCTCAGCCCCAGCATTTT,CSVVQGAQPQHF
.,TRBV28,TRBJ1-6,.,TGTGCCAGCAGTTTTCCCGACTGGAGCTCCTATAATTCACCCCTCCACTTT,CASSFPDWSSYNSPLHF
TRBD2,TRBV9,TRBJ2-7,.,TGTGCCAGCAGCCCGGGGCTAGCGGTTTCCTACGAGCAGTACTTC,CASSPGLAVSYEQYF
.,TRBV28,TRBJ1-1,.,TGTGCCAGCAGGGATAGGGGCACTGAAGCTTTCTTT,CASRDRGTEAFF
TRBD2,TRBV12-3/TRBV12-4,TRBJ2-7,.,TGTGCCAGGATACTAGCGGTATACGACGAGCAGTACTTC,CARILAVYDEQYF
.,TRBV30,TRBJ1-4,.,TGTGCCTGGAGTCGCCGGCAGCCTAAGAGGACTAATGAAAAACTGTTTTTT,CAWSRRQPKRTNEKLFF
TRBD1,TRBV7-9,TRBJ1-1,once,TGTGCCAGCAGCTACCGGGACAGGGAGGCCACTGAAGCTTTCTTT,CASSYRDREATEAFF
TRBD1,TRBV14,TRBJ1-1,.,TGTGCCAGCAGACCCAGTCTGACAGGGATCAGTGAAGCTTTCTTT,CASRPSLTGISEAFF
TRBD1,TRBV9,TRBJ1-5,.,TGTGCCAGCAGCGTACAGGGGGCCCTCAATCAGCCCCAGCATTTT,CASSVQGALNQPQHF
.,TRBV15,TRBJ2-2,.,TGTGCCACCAGCACCGCTCCGGTAACGGGCGGGGAGCTGTTTTTT,CATSTAPVTGGELFF
.,TRBV18,TRBJ1-1,.,TGTGCCAGCTCACCCGCGTACGGGGGCACTGAAGCTTTCTTT,CASSPAYGGTEAFF
.,TRBV29-1,TRBJ2-1,.,TGCAGCGTTGAACAGGGACTTTCTTACAATGAGCAGTTCTTC,CSVEQGLSYNEQFF
.,TRBV9,TRBJ2-2,few,TGTGCCAGCAGCGTTGGAGGGACTAACACCGGGGAGCTGTTTTTT,CASSVGGTNTGELFF
.,TRBV15,TRBJ2-2,.,TGTGCCACCAGCAGAGATCTTCCAGGGACCGGGGAGCTGTTTTTT,CATSRDLPGTGELFF
.,TRBV25-1,TRBJ2-5,.,TGTGCCAGCAGGGAAGGCAGATCATCACAAGAGACCCAGTACTTC,CASREGRSSQETQYF
TRBD1,TRBV23-1,TRBJ2-1,.,TGCGCCAGCAGTACCTTCCTCAACAGGGGAATTTACAATGAGCAGTTCTTC,CASSTFLNRGIYNEQFF
TRBD2,TRBV9,TRBJ2-5,.,TGTGCCAGCAGCCCCCGTTCGGCGACTAGCGGAGTCTGGGAGACCCAGTACTTC,CASSPRSATSGVWETQYF
.,TRBV28,TRBJ1-1,.,TGTGCCAGCAGTCTTGGGGGGGTCGGGACTGAAGCTTTCTTT,CASSLGGVGTEAFF
.,TRBV6-6,TRBJ2-1,once,TGTGCCACCGAAAGAGGAGATGAGCAGTTCTTC,CATERGDEQFF
TRBD2,TRBV7-6,TRBJ2-1,.,TGTGCCAGCAGCTTCCTAGCGGGAGTGGGGAATGAGCAGTTCTTC,CASSFLAGVGNEQFF
.,TRBV19,TRBJ1-2,.,TGTGCCAGTAGGCTCGGTGGGAGGTATGGCTACACCTTC,CASRLGGRYGYTF
.,TRBV12-3/TRBV12-4,TRBJ1-1,.,TGTGCCAGCAGTCGGACAGCGAACACTGAAGCTTTCTTT,CASSRTANTEAFF
.,TRBV6-5,TRBJ1-2,few,TGTGCCAGCAGTTTGGCAGGGGCCCGAGTTTACACCTTC,CASSLAGARVYTF
.,TRBV9,TRBJ2-1,.,TGTGCCAGCAGCGTAAGCGCCAGCTCCTACAATGAGCAGTTCTTC,CASSVSASSYNEQFF
.,TRBV28,TRBJ1-1,.,TGTGCCAGCTGGGGGCCCCCCACTGAAGCTTTCTTT,CASWGPPTEAFF
.,TRBV20-1,TRBJ2-7,.,TGCAGTGCCGGCGGCAGCTACGAGCAGTACTTC,CSAGGSYEQYF
.,TRBV6-2/TRBV6-3,TRBJ2-5,.,TGTGCCAGCAGTTGGAGTTTGACCCAGTACTTC,CASSWSLTQYF
TRBD2,TRBV28,TRBJ2-1,.,TGTGCCAGCAGTTTAGGGTGGGGGACTAGCGGGAGCGGGGTGTACAATGAGCAGTTCTTC,CASSLGWGTSGSGVYNEQFF
TRBD1,TRBV10-3,TRBJ1-1,.,TGTGCCATCAGTGAGGTGACAGGGGGGAACACTGAAGCTTTCTTT,CAISEVTGGNTEAFF
.,TRBV28,TRBJ1-2,.,TGTGCCAGCAGAAAGGCAGGGATTGTTAACTATGGCTACACCTTC,CASRKAGIVNYGYTF
.,TRBV12-3/TRBV12-4,TRBJ2-5,.,TGTGCCAGCAGTTCTCAAGAGACCCAGTACTTC,CASSSQETQYF